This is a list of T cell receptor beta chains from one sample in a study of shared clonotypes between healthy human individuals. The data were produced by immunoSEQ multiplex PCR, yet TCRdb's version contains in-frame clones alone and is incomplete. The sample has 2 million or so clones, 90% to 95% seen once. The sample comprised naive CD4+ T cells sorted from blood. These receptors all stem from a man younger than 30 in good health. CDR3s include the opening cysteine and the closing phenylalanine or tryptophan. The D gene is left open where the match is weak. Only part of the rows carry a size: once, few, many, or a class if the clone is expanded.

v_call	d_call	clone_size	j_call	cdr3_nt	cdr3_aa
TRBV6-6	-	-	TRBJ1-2	TGTGCCAGCACGGGCAGTGGCTATGGCTACACCTTC	CASTGSGYGYTF
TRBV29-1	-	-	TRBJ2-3	TGCAGCACGAGAGAGGGGGGGCTAGATACGCAGTATTTT	CSTREGGLDTQYF
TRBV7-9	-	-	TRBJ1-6	TGTGCCAGCAGCTTAACCGTTTCACCCCTCCACTTT	CASSLTVSPLHF
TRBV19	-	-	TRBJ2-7	TGTGCCAGTAGTATCACACCCTACTACGAGCAGTACTTC	CASSITPYYEQYF
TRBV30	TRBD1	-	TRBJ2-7	TGTGCCTGGGCGACAGGGGGTGGGTACGAGCAGTACTTC	CAWATGGGYEQYF
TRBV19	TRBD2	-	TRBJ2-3	TGTGCCAGTAGCAAGGCTAGCGGACGCACAGATACGCAGTATTTT	CASSKASGRTDTQYF
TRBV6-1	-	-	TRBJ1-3	TGTGCCAGCAGTGAAGGGGGGGGCAGGGACACCATATATTTT	CASSEGGGRDTIYF
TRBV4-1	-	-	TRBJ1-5	TGCGCCAGCAGCCGGGACCGTAGCAATCAGCCCCAGCATTTT	CASSRDRSNQPQHF
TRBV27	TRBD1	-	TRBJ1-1	TGTGCCAGCAGTTTAGGGACAGGGGGCACTGAAGCTTTCTTT	CASSLGTGGTEAFF
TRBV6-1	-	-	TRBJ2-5	TGTGCCAGCACCCAGGGGATAACGGAGACCCAGTACTTC	CASTQGITETQYF
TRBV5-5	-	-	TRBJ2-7	TGTGCCAGCAGCTCCATGTCGATAGCCATAGGGGAGCAGTACTTC	CASSSMSIAIGEQYF
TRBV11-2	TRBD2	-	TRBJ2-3	TGTGCCAGCAGCTTATTGGCGGGAGCAGATACGCAGTATTTT	CASSLLAGADTQYF
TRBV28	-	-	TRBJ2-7	TGTGCCAGCAGTATTGATTACGAGCAGTACTTC	CASSIDYEQYF
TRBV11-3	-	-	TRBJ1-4	TGTGCCAGCAGCCCCCTTCCCCTGCGGAGGGTAGAAGAAAAACTGTTTTTT	CASSPLPLRRVEEKLFF
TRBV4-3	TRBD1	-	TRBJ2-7	TGCGCCAGCAGCCAAGAGGACAGGGGGCCTTACGAGCAGTACTTC	CASSQEDRGPYEQYF
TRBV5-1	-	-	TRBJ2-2	TGCGCCAGCAGCTTGTCGGAGGTGGGCAGGGGATCCGGGGAGCTGTTTTTT	CASSLSEVGRGSGELFF
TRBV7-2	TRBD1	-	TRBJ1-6	TGTGCCAGCAGCTTAAGGGCGGGACAGGGTAATTCACCCCTCCACTTT	CASSLRAGQGNSPLHF
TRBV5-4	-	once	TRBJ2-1	TGTGCCAGCAGCTCTAGCGAATCCGCCTACAATGAGCAGTTCTTC	CASSSSESAYNEQFF
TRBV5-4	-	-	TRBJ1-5	TGTGCCAGCAGCTTGGCCGGAAAAGGTCAGCCCCAGCATTTT	CASSLAGKGQPQHF
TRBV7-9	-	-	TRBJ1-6	TGTGCCAGCAGACTCGGGGCCTATAATTCACCCCTCCACTTT	CASRLGAYNSPLHF
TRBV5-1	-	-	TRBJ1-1	TGCGCCAGCAGCCCGGCTATGATGAACACTGAAGCTTTCTTT	CASSPAMMNTEAFF
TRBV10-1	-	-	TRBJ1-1	TGCGCCAGCAGTGAACGACAGATGGGTCACACTGAAGCTTTCTTT	CASSERQMGHTEAFF
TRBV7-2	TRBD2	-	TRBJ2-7	TGTGCCAGCAGCACAACTAGCGGCCACTCCTACGAGCAGTACTTC	CASSTTSGHSYEQYF
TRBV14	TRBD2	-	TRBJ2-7	TGTGCCAGCAGCCACGGGAGGGGGGCGGCCTACGAGCAGTACTTC	CASSHGRGAAYEQYF
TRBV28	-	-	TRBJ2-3	TGTGCCAGCAGTTTATCATTGGGCGGAGGCACAGATACGCAGTATTTT	CASSLSLGGGTDTQYF
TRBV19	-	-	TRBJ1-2	TGTGCCAGTACGAACACCGATACCTATGGCTACACCTTC	CASTNTDTYGYTF
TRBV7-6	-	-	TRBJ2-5	TGTGCCAGCAGCTTAGTGGGACCCTGGGGAGGAGAGACCCAGTACTTC	CASSLVGPWGGETQYF
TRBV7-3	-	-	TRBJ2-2	TGTGCCAGCAGCTTATCTGCAAACGCCAAGGAGCTGTTTTTT	CASSLSANAKELFF
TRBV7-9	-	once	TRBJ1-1	TGTGCCAGCAGCCCCTGGGAGGACGAAACTTTCTTT	CASSPWEDETFF
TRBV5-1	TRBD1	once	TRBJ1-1	TGCGCCAGCAGCCCTCCGGACAGGGGGCTGAACACTGAAGCTTTCTTT	CASSPPDRGLNTEAFF
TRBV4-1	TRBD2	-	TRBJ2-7	TGCGCCAGCAGCCAAGAACAGCGGGAACACGAGCAGTACTTC	CASSQEQREHEQYF
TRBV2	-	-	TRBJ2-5	TGTGCCAGCAGTGACCGGAGCCGAGGACCCCGGGTGGAGACCCAGTACTTC	CASSDRSRGPRVETQYF
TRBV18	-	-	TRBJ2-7	TGTGCCAGCTCACCTACAGGGAACGAGCAGTACTTC	CASSPTGNEQYF
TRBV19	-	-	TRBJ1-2	TGTGCCACCGAGGAGTCGTTGGGCAGGGGTTTTGGCTACACCTTC	CATEESLGRGFGYTF
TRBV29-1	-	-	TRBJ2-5	TGCAGCGTGGCCTATGAGACCCAGTACTTC	CSVAYETQYF
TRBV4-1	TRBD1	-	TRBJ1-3	TGCGCCAGCAGCCAAGAGGGACAGGGGGCTTCTGGAAACACCATATATTTT	CASSQEGQGASGNTIYF
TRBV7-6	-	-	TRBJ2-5	TGTGCCAGCAGCTTAGGACCTCATGAGTCACCAGAGGCCCAGTACTTC	CASSLGPHESPEAQYF
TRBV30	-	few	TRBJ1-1	TGTGCCTGGAGTGTGTCGGGAAGCATGAACACTGAAGCTTTCTTT	CAWSVSGSMNTEAFF
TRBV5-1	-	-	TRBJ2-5	TGCGCCAGCAGCTTAGGTGGGTTGCAAGAGACCCAGTACTTC	CASSLGGLQETQYF
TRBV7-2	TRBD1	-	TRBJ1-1	TGTGCCAGCAGCGTACGGACAGGGGGGAACACTGAAGCTTTCTTT	CASSVRTGGNTEAFF
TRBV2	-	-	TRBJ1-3	TGTGCCAGCAAGCTTGGTTCGGGTAGAAACACCATATATTTT	CASKLGSGRNTIYF
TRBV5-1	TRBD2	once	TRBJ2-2	TGCGCCAGCAGAACTAGCGCAAACACCGGGGAGCTGTTTTTT	CASRTSANTGELFF
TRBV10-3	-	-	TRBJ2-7	TGTGCCACCCAGGACGGGACCTACGAGCAGTACTTC	CATQDGTYEQYF
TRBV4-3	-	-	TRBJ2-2	TGCGCCAGCAGCCAAGATTATGTGACCGGGGAGCTGTTTTTT	CASSQDYVTGELFF
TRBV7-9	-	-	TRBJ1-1	TGTGCCAGCAGGAGGGACACCTACGAAGGGAACACTGAAGCTTTCTTT	CASRRDTYEGNTEAFF
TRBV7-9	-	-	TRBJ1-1	TGTGCCAGCACCTTCGGAGGGAACACTGAAGCTTTCTTT	CASTFGGNTEAFF
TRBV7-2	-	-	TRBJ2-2	TGTGCCAGCAGCTTCCGGCTTTTCGACACCGGGGAGCTGTTTTTT	CASSFRLFDTGELFF
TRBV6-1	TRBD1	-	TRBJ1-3	TGTGCCAGCAGTGAAGCGCTTCGTAACAGGGGGCCTGGAAACACCATATATTTT	CASSEALRNRGPGNTIYF